These T cell receptor beta chains were read from a single sample in a study of human T cells and chemical hapten exposure. TCRdb re-called the RACE reads through MiXCR, storing one row per CDR3 protein. In the table there are tens of thousands of distinct CDR3 sequences, over 8.5% of which are singletons. Sequencing used whole blood, obtained in connection with sensitization to the hapten diphenylcyclopropenone (DPC). These receptors all come from a woman aged 50 to 60 with alopecia areata. Some clones in this sample may be carry-over from other donors' samples. The CDR3 runs from the conserved cysteine through the conserved F or W. Each record gives: clone size, V gene, J gene, D gene, CDR3 protein, CDR3 DNA. A D gene is named only where the DNA matches it firmly. Part of the rows lack a size; the others show once, few, many or a class for expanded clones.

abundance: .
v_gene: TRBV7-6
j_gene: TRBJ2-3
d_gene: TRBD2
CDR3aa: CASSHLQRESSDTQYF
CDR3nt: TGTGCCAGCAGCCACCTCCAGCGGGAAAGCTCAGATACGCAGTATTTT

abundance: few
v_gene: TRBV3-1
j_gene: TRBJ2-3
d_gene: .
CDR3aa: CASSFPGDTQYF
CDR3nt: TGTGCCAGCAGCTTCCCGGGAGATACGCAGTATTTT

abundance: few
v_gene: TRBV6-5
j_gene: TRBJ1-1
d_gene: .
CDR3aa: CASSYMGRPIF
CDR3nt: TGTGCCAGCAGTTACATGGGGCGGCCGATCTTT

abundance: few
v_gene: TRBV29-1
j_gene: TRBJ2-1
d_gene: TRBD2
CDR3aa: CSVETSGDNEQFF
CDR3nt: TGCAGCGTTGAGACTAGCGGGGACAATGAGCAGTTCTTC

abundance: .
v_gene: TRBV7-9
j_gene: TRBJ2-7
d_gene: .
CDR3aa: CASSPTTGQNSYEQYF
CDR3nt: TGTGCCAGCAGCCCTACGACCGGACAGAATTCCTACGAGCAGTACTTC

abundance: few
v_gene: TRBV19
j_gene: TRBJ1-5
d_gene: .
CDR3aa: CASIRSHTRGKSNQPQHF
CDR3nt: TGTGCCAGTATCCGCAGTCATACTCGGGGGAAGAGCAATCAGCCCCAGCATTTT

abundance: few
v_gene: TRBV5-1
j_gene: TRBJ2-7
d_gene: TRBD1
CDR3aa: CASSSAPGTAYEQYF
CDR3nt: TGCGCCAGCAGCTCAGCCCCCGGGACAGCCTACGAGCAGTACTTC

abundance: .
v_gene: TRBV9
j_gene: TRBJ1-1
d_gene: TRBD1
CDR3aa: CASSVTGANTEAFF
CDR3nt: TGTGCCAGCAGCGTGACAGGGGCGAACACTGAAGCTTTCTTT

abundance: many
v_gene: TRBV11-2
j_gene: TRBJ2-2
d_gene: .
CDR3aa: CASSVMTGGVTNTGELFF
CDR3nt: TGTGCCAGCAGCGTTATGACAGGCGGCGTTACCAACACCGGGGAGCTGTTTTTT

abundance: few
v_gene: TRBV6-5
j_gene: TRBJ2-3
d_gene: .
CDR3aa: CASRQPSTDTQYF
CDR3nt: TGTGCCAGCAGACAGCCTAGCACAGATACGCAGTATTTT

abundance: .
v_gene: TRBV12-5
j_gene: TRBJ2-2
d_gene: TRBD2
CDR3aa: CASGPRRGTSSKLFF
CDR3nt: TGTGCTAGTGGTCCCAGGCGGGGGACTAGTTCAAAGCTGTTTTTT

abundance: many
v_gene: TRBV4-1
j_gene: TRBJ1-4
d_gene: .
CDR3aa: CASSQGVGPGWEKLFF
CDR3nt: TGCGCCAGCAGCCAAGGTGTAGGACCGGGGTGGGAAAAACTGTTTTTT

abundance: .
v_gene: TRBV7-9
j_gene: TRBJ2-3
d_gene: .
CDR3aa: CASSPSQVGLRDTQYF
CDR3nt: TGTGCCAGCAGCCCCAGTCAAGTGGGTCTTAGGGATACGCAGTATTTT

abundance: few
v_gene: TRBV29-1
j_gene: TRBJ2-4
d_gene: TRBD2
CDR3aa: CSVVGSGDVLAKNIQYF
CDR3nt: TGCAGCGTTGTGGGTAGCGGGGATGTCCTAGCCAAAAACATTCAGTACTTC

abundance: many
v_gene: TRBV6-1
j_gene: TRBJ2-7
d_gene: .
CDR3aa: CASSEAGQYEQYF
CDR3nt: TGTGCCAGCAGTGAAGCTGGCCAATACGAGCAGTACTTC

abundance: .
v_gene: TRBV3-1
j_gene: TRBJ1-2
d_gene: .
CDR3aa: CASSLSSGANYGYTF
CDR3nt: TGTGCCAGCAGCCTCTCTTCGGGGGCTAACTATGGCTACACCTTC

abundance: many
v_gene: TRBV12-5
j_gene: TRBJ1-1
d_gene: TRBD1
CDR3aa: CASGTTRDRGTEAFF
CDR3nt: TGTGCTAGTGGTACAACCCGGGACAGGGGCACTGAAGCTTTCTTT

abundance: .
v_gene: TRBV11-2
j_gene: TRBJ2-7
d_gene: TRBD2
CDR3aa: CASSFGRASEQYF
CDR3nt: TGTGCCAGCAGTTTCGGGAGGGCCAGCGAGCAGTACTTC

abundance: many
v_gene: TRBV6-2/TRBV6-3
j_gene: TRBJ2-7
d_gene: TRBD2
CDR3aa: CASQWTSGGADEQYF
CDR3nt: TGTGCCAGCCAGTGGACTAGCGGGGGGGCGGACGAGCAGTACTTC

abundance: few
v_gene: TRBV11-3
j_gene: TRBJ1-1
d_gene: TRBD1
CDR3aa: CASSLAGTGRDKAFF
CDR3nt: TGTGCCAGCAGCTTAGCAGGGACAGGGAGGGACAAAGCTTTCTTT

abundance: many
v_gene: TRBV4-2
j_gene: TRBJ1-6
d_gene: TRBD1
CDR3aa: CASSQEHRGNSPLHF
CDR3nt: TGTGCCAGCAGCCAAGAACACAGGGGGAATTCACCCCTCCACTTT

abundance: many
v_gene: TRBV20-1
j_gene: TRBJ1-5
d_gene: TRBD1
CDR3aa: CSARGQGMEYQPQHF
CDR3nt: TGCAGTGCTAGGGGACAGGGGATGGAATATCAGCCCCAGCATTTT

abundance: .
v_gene: TRBV27
j_gene: TRBJ2-4
d_gene: .
CDR3aa: CASSSRGAKNIQYF
CDR3nt: TGTGCCAGCAGTTCTAGAGGGGCCAAAAACATTCAGTACTTC

abundance: .
v_gene: TRBV29-1
j_gene: TRBJ1-1
d_gene: .
CDR3aa: CSVGQTNTEAFF
CDR3nt: TGCAGCGTTGGACAGACGAACACTGAAGCTTTCTTT

abundance: many
v_gene: TRBV11-2
j_gene: TRBJ2-7
d_gene: TRBD1
CDR3aa: CASRKSGQGSYEQYF
CDR3nt: TGTGCCAGCAGAAAGAGTGGACAGGGGTCCTACGAGCAGTACTTC

abundance: few
v_gene: TRBV5-1
j_gene: TRBJ1-4
d_gene: .
CDR3aa: CASSPGRGTNEKLFF
CDR3nt: TGCGCCAGCAGCCCGGGGCGCGGGACTAATGAAAAACTGTTTTTT

abundance: many
v_gene: TRBV7-9
j_gene: TRBJ1-2
d_gene: .
CDR3aa: CASSFGGEANYGYTF
CDR3nt: TGTGCCAGCAGCTTTGGGGGCGAAGCTAACTATGGCTACACCTTC

abundance: many
v_gene: TRBV18
j_gene: TRBJ2-1
d_gene: .
CDR3aa: CASSPPLGGGVINEQFF
CDR3nt: TGTGCCAGCTCACCACCGCTGGGAGGGGGCGTTATAAATGAGCAGTTCTTC

abundance: few
v_gene: TRBV27
j_gene: TRBJ1-2
d_gene: .
CDR3aa: CASSLRAGYGYTF
CDR3nt: TGTGCCAGCAGCCTTCGCGCAGGCTATGGCTACACCTTC

abundance: many
v_gene: TRBV18
j_gene: TRBJ2-7
d_gene: TRBD1
CDR3aa: CASSPDRVSSYEQYF
CDR3nt: TGTGCCAGCTCACCCGACAGGGTTAGCTCCTACGAGCAGTACTTC

abundance: .
v_gene: TRBV18
j_gene: TRBJ2-7
d_gene: .
CDR3aa: CASSPGRGTTYEQYF
CDR3nt: TGTGCCAGCTCACCCGGGCGCGGGACGACCTACGAGCAGTACTTC

abundance: few
v_gene: TRBV20-1
j_gene: TRBJ2-1
d_gene: TRBD2
CDR3aa: CSAPAPFGGSSYNEQFF
CDR3nt: TGCAGTGCCCCCGCCCCCTTCGGCGGGAGCTCCTACAATGAGCAGTTCTTC

abundance: many
v_gene: TRBV28
j_gene: TRBJ2-5
d_gene: .
CDR3aa: CASSNLHQTSQETQYF
CDR3nt: TGTGCCAGCAGCAACTTACACCAGACTTCCCAAGAGACCCAGTACTTC

abundance: few
v_gene: TRBV18
j_gene: TRBJ1-1
d_gene: .
CDR3aa: CASSQRDKNTEAFF
CDR3nt: TGTGCCAGCTCACAAAGGGATAAGAACACTGAAGCTTTCTTT

abundance: .
v_gene: TRBV28
j_gene: TRBJ2-7
d_gene: TRBD2
CDR3aa: CASSFPLGLAGDYEQYF
CDR3nt: TGTGCCAGCAGTTTCCCCCTGGGGCTAGCGGGAGACTACGAGCAGTACTTC

abundance: .
v_gene: TRBV28
j_gene: TRBJ2-7
d_gene: .
CDR3aa: CASSERTVLRKQYF
CDR3nt: TGTGCCAGCAGTGAAAGGACGGTTCTACGAAAGCAGTACTTC

abundance: many
v_gene: TRBV18
j_gene: TRBJ1-1
d_gene: .
CDR3aa: CASSPRTREGNTEAFF
CDR3nt: TGTGCCAGCTCACCCCGAACCAGGGAGGGGAACACTGAAGCTTTCTTT

abundance: .
v_gene: TRBV20-1
j_gene: TRBJ1-1
d_gene: .
CDR3aa: CSARDIGRNTEAFF
CDR3nt: TGCAGTGCTAGAGATATTGGGAGGAACACTGAAGCTTTCTTT

abundance: few
v_gene: TRBV20-1
j_gene: TRBJ2-7
d_gene: .
CDR3aa: CSAIGSEQYF
CDR3nt: TGCAGTGCTATAGGTAGCGAGCAGTACTTC

abundance: .
v_gene: TRBV6-2/TRBV6-3
j_gene: TRBJ2-7
d_gene: .
CDR3aa: CASSLRGAPGREQYF
CDR3nt: TGTGCCAGCAGTTTAAGGGGGGCTCCTGGACGGGAGCAGTACTTC

abundance: .
v_gene: TRBV29-1
j_gene: TRBJ2-1
d_gene: .
CDR3aa: CSVEDTNFNEQFF
CDR3nt: TGCAGCGTTGAAGATACCAACTTTAATGAGCAGTTCTTC

abundance: .
v_gene: TRBV29-1
j_gene: TRBJ2-7
d_gene: .
CDR3aa: CSYLGGYEQYF
CDR3nt: TGCAGCTATCTAGGCGGGTACGAGCAGTACTTC

abundance: few
v_gene: TRBV5-1
j_gene: TRBJ1-1
d_gene: .
CDR3aa: CASSLTLNTEAFF
CDR3nt: TGCGCCAGCAGCTTGACCCTGAACACTGAAGCTTTCTTT

abundance: many
v_gene: TRBV7-2
j_gene: TRBJ1-6
d_gene: .
CDR3aa: CASSSEGNSPLHF
CDR3nt: TGTGCCAGCAGCTCCGAAGGCAATTCACCCCTCCACTTT

abundance: .
v_gene: TRBV20-1
j_gene: TRBJ1-2
d_gene: .
CDR3aa: CSAPGSNYGYTF
CDR3nt: TGCAGTGCTCCGGGTTCTAACTATGGCTACACCTTC

abundance: .
v_gene: TRBV12-3/TRBV12-4
j_gene: TRBJ1-5
d_gene: .
CDR3aa: CASSLAGGYSNQPQHF
CDR3nt: TGTGCCAGCAGTTTAGCGGGAGGGTATAGCAATCAGCCCCAGCATTTT

abundance: .
v_gene: TRBV20-1
j_gene: TRBJ1-1
d_gene: .
CDR3aa: CSARLREAFF
CDR3nt: TGCAGTGCTAGACTGCGTGAAGCTTTCTTT

abundance: many
v_gene: TRBV5-1
j_gene: TRBJ2-1
d_gene: .
CDR3aa: CASSSPRQGRNEQFF
CDR3nt: TGCGCCAGCAGCTCCCCTAGGCAGGGTAGGAATGAGCAGTTCTTC

abundance: few
v_gene: TRBV20-1
j_gene: TRBJ2-1
d_gene: .
CDR3aa: CSARDWEGAIYNEQFF
CDR3nt: TGCAGTGCTAGAGATTGGGAGGGGGCGATCTACAATGAGCAGTTCTTC

abundance: many
v_gene: TRBV7-2
j_gene: TRBJ2-1
d_gene: .
CDR3aa: CASSLAGGRSYNEQFF
CDR3nt: TGTGCCAGCAGCTTAGCGGGGGGCCGATCCTACAATGAGCAGTTCTTC